The TCR beta chain described here comes from a study of shared clonotypes between healthy human individuals. Study-level results: In having few donors, the study represented limited genetic and exposure-history diversity.

Naive CD8 cells were CD45RO-negative, positively selected for CCR7, excluding terminally differentiated effector memory CD45RA+ cells. The assay was run at deep level. Produced via immunoSEQ multiplex PCR; TCRdb's table is partial and in-frame only. Of roughly 2.1 million clones in the sample, approximately 94% were seen once. V shed 1 base and J shed 1 base, with 10 bases lying between them. This CDR3 region has 15 residues. Germline V gene data show CDR1 as SGHTA and CDR2 as FQGTGA. Comments on this clone: Antigen specificity is unknown.

The specimen sequenced was naive CD8+ T cells from PBMCs. This sequence originates from a man aged 18 to 29 in good health. Some clones in this sample may be carry-over from other donors' samples. V and J are TRBV7-3 and TRBJ2-5; D might be TRBD1 (6 bases). In nucleotides, the CDR3 is TGTGCCAGCAGCTTAAGCTGGACAGCCCAAGAGACCCAGTACTTC. Translation gives CASSLSWTAQETQYF.